Listed below are T cell receptor beta chains from one sample, sequenced in a study of PD-L1 blockade in urothelial cancer. TCRdb's table, derived via immunoSEQ multiplex PCR, lists solely in-frame clones and lacks some. The sample lists tens of thousands of clones, around nine tenths seen once, with roughly 15% in the top ten. Sequencing used PBMCs, obtained around atezolizumab (anti-PD-L1) treatment. These receptors came from an older woman with urothelial cancer. Each CDR3 is given with its conserved first and last residue. Fields, in order: V gene, CDR3 length, CDR3 protein.

v_call: TRBV11-2
cdr3_length: 14
cdr3_aa: CASSRTVPNTEAFF

v_call: TRBV6-5
cdr3_length: 16
cdr3_aa: CASSYGQRGFQETQYF

v_call: TRBV7-9
cdr3_length: 15
cdr3_aa: CASSSFDRGNSPLHF

v_call: TRBV19
cdr3_length: 13
cdr3_aa: CASSMRPGETQYF

v_call: TRBV7-8
cdr3_length: 12
cdr3_aa: CASSLDSPKQYF

v_call: TRBV27
cdr3_length: 18
cdr3_aa: CASRRILSALSSYNEQFF

v_call: TRBV5-4
cdr3_length: 17
cdr3_aa: CASTGPGLAGFQETQYF

v_call: TRBV4-1
cdr3_length: 14
cdr3_aa: CASSQPGVPYEQYF

v_call: TRBV11-2
cdr3_length: 15
cdr3_aa: CASSLDLGPKTEAFF

v_call: TRBV2
cdr3_length: 15
cdr3_aa: CASSEWASGGNEQYF

v_call: TRBV7-2
cdr3_length: 11
cdr3_aa: CASSTTYEQYF

v_call: TRBV5-1
cdr3_length: 14
cdr3_aa: CASSAVGSSYEQYF

v_call: TRBV7-3
cdr3_length: 14
cdr3_aa: CASSKTGPIYGYTF

v_call: TRBV5-4
cdr3_length: 14
cdr3_aa: CASSWPDSPTEAFF

v_call: TRBV28
cdr3_length: 16
cdr3_aa: CASSLPPGTSFGRQYF

v_call: TRBV9
cdr3_length: 15
cdr3_aa: CASSTLAGAGETQYF

v_call: TRBV7-3
cdr3_length: 15
cdr3_aa: CASSLSARMNTEAFF